This is a list of T cell receptor beta chains from one sample in a study of T-cell memory formation after mild COVID-19. TCRdb recomputed calls from the 5' RACE reads with MiXCR, one row per CDR3 protein. The table shows 220,000 or so distinct CDR3 sequences, with more than 8% occurring only once. Sequencing was carried out using PBMCs or a T cell subset sorted from them (not recorded which). These receptors were obtained from a man younger than 30 who had mild COVID-19 (a few samples of this study predate the infection). Cell type and time point are not known. Each CDR3 is given with its conserved first and last residue. A D gene is named only where the DNA matches it firmly. Clone sizes are given selectively: once, few, many, or a class where the clone is expanded.

d_gene	v_gene	j_gene	abundance	CDR3nt	CDR3aa
.	TRBV20-1	TRBJ2-2	few	TGCAGTGCTAGAGCAGACTTCCTGAACACCGGGGAGCTGTTTTTT	CSARADFLNTGELFF
.	TRBV7-9	TRBJ1-3	.	TGTGCCAGCAGCCTCTTTCGGGCCGGCACGTCTCCTGGGGCGGCTGGAAACACCATATATTTT	CASSLFRAGTSPGAAGNTIYF
.	TRBV6-2/TRBV6-3	TRBJ1-5	.	TGTGCCAGCAGTAAGACAGCTTTTCAGGGTCAGCCCCAGCATTTT	CASSKTAFQGQPQHF
.	TRBV12-3/TRBV12-4	TRBJ1-2	many	TGTGCCAGCAGTGGAAGCGCATTCGATGGCTACACCTTC	CASSGSAFDGYTF
TRBD2	TRBV4-1	TRBJ2-5	few	TGCGCCAGCAGCCAAACCGGGACTAGCGGGGAGACCCAGTACTTC	CASSQTGTSGETQYF
.	TRBV6-2/TRBV6-3	TRBJ1-2	.	TGTGCCAGCAGCCATGACACTTATGGCTACACCTTC	CASSHDTYGYTF
.	TRBV12-3/TRBV12-4	TRBJ2-2	few	TGTGCCAGCAGCGTCCCGCCCGGGGAGCTGTTTTTT	CASSVPPGELFF
TRBD2	TRBV7-2	TRBJ2-5	many	TGTGCCAGCAGGTTACCCTTCGGCGGGGGGGCCGGAGAGACCCAGTACTTC	CASRLPFGGGAGETQYF
TRBD2	TRBV5-6	TRBJ2-5	.	TGTGCCAGCAGCTTGAGGCTAGCGGGGCGAGAGACCCAGTACTTC	CASSLRLAGRETQYF
TRBD1	TRBV11-3	TRBJ1-2	.	TGTGCCAGCAGCTTAGGATCGACAGGGAGCGGCTACACCTTC	CASSLGSTGSGYTF
.	TRBV20-1	TRBJ2-2	.	TGCAGTGCTCCCGACCATAACACCGGGGAGCTGTTTTTT	CSAPDHNTGELFF
.	TRBV12-3/TRBV12-4	TRBJ1-2	many	TGTGCCAGCAGTTGGGACGCTGTAAACTATGGCTACACCTTC	CASSWDAVNYGYTF
TRBD1	TRBV6-5	TRBJ2-7	few	TGTGCCAGCAATCGACAGGGCCCAAGAAAAAGCGAGCAGTACTTC	CASNRQGPRKSEQYF
.	TRBV20-1	TRBJ2-3	few	TGCAGTGCTAGTGCCCGGACTAAAGATACGCAGTATTTT	CSASARTKDTQYF
.	TRBV29-1	TRBJ1-5	.	TGCAGCGTTGAAGATCGTAACAGCGGGCAGCCCCAGCATTTT	CSVEDRNSGQPQHF
.	TRBV7-9	TRBJ2-7	.	TGTGCCAGCAGCTTTTCAGGGGGGCTTATAACCTACGAGCAGTACTTC	CASSFSGGLITYEQYF
.	TRBV20-1	TRBJ2-5	.	TGCAGTGCGCCGCGCTCAGGGTCGTGGCAAGAGACCCAGTACTTC	CSAPRSGSWQETQYF